The T cell receptor (beta chain) under discussion was sequenced for a study of CD8+CD57+ T cells in acquired aplastic anemia. Study background: DNA from sorted CD4+ and CD8+ cells averaged approximately 3.5 ug. Overall study results and limits: Patients and controls shared under 35 CD8+ CDR3 sequences, which appeared highly expressed in patients and within their immunodominant clones.

The CDR3 length is 15 residues. The V and J ends lost 1 base and 6 bases respectively, with 12 bases between them. Germline V gene sequence: CDR1 LNHDA, CDR2 SQIVND (reference sequence). The TCR beta profiling, which covered VDJ combination and CDR3 sequence, was carried out using genomic DNA as the template. TCRdb reprocessed the reads via MiXCR and lists one record per CDR3 protein. The repertoire consists of around 210,000 distinct CDR3 sequences, with 65% occurring once and the leading ten covering about 60%. This clonotype was detected many times. What it binds is unknown. For sequencing, patients were chosen who had shown expansion of CD8+CD57+ cells by flow cytometry. The cohort consisted entirely of patients having severe acquired aplastic anemia. Blood was sampled before the patients had received any therapy.

V gene TRBV19 combines with J gene TRBJ1-4; no definite D call. The sequenced sample consisted of sorted CD4+, CD8+, or CD8+CD57+ T cells (not recorded which) from PBMCs. The source of this sequence is a human donor with aplastic anemia. CDR3 sequence (DNA): TGTGCCAGTAGTATAGGGACCGATAACTATGAAAAACTGTTTTTT. Residues: CASSIGTDNYEKLFF. Based on the CDR3 plus reference TRBV19 and TRBJ1-4, the full variable domain is DGGITQSPKYLFRKEGQNVTLSCEQNLNHDAMYWYRQDPGQGLRLIYYSQIVNDFQKGDIAEGYSVSREKKESFPLTVTSAQKNPTAFYLCASSIGTDNYEKLFFGSGTQLSVL.